This TCR beta chain derives from a study of human T cells and chemical hapten exposure. About the research overall: The sensitizing agent was 2% DPC, placed on 2 cm by 2 cm of upper inner arm skin. Chiefly female patients presented with alopecia areata, totalis or universalis.

With respect to this clonotype: The target antigen is unknown.

Study results and caveats: TCRs above 1 in 1000 frequency did not change with DPC sensitization. Healthy people's immune response may differ from that of the donors, who had alopecia.

One entry per CDR3 protein results from TCRdb running MiXCR on the RACE reads. The sample lists approximately 87,000 distinct CDR3 sequences, over 10% occurring once. The time point: patch test 2, 6 weeks after DPC sensitization. The treatment: therapeutic diphenylcyclopropenone sensitization with weekly scalp DPC. This CDR3 spans 13 amino acids. Deletions cut 2 bases from V and 6 bases from J, with 9 bases between. Germline lookup yields CDR1 MNHEY and CDR2 SMNVEV (reference sequence). Sequencing used whole blood, obtained in connection with sensitization to the hapten diphenylcyclopropenone (DPC). The chain recombines TRBV27 with TRBJ2-3; D is uncertain. This clonotype was sampled from a woman in her forties with alopecia areata. Some clones in this sample may be carry-over from other donors' samples. The CDR3 DNA follows: TGTGCCAGCAGTTTAGACCCTTGGGATACGCAGTATTTT. Its protein product is CASSLDPWDTQYF.